This entry describes one T cell receptor beta chain. Authors' processing steps: Estimation of nucleated cell counts relied on the amplification of reference gene primers. Sequenced by immunoSEQ multiplex PCR; TCRdb stores in-frame clones only, minus some. D and trimming come from the DNA, and the V and J calls and clone size come from that table. Among some 270,000 clones listed, around 89% were seen once. This sample is part of a study of blood T cell repertoires in COVID-19. Sequencing was carried out using peripheral blood. This clonotype was obtained from a man aged 30-40 years with acute or convalescent COVID-19.

CDR3 loop: CASSYAGRNEQFF. The CDR3 nucleotides read TGTGCCAGCAGTTACGCTGGGAGGAATGAGCAGTTCTTC. The chain is built from TRBV6-5 and TRBJ2-1; possibly TRBD2 for D (6 bases). The CDR3 runs 13 residues. V lost 2 bases and J 7 bases, leaving 9 bases between the germline ends. Germline V gives CDR1 MNHEY, CDR2 SVGAGI.